This T cell receptor (beta chain) comes out of a study of cytomegalovirus exposure and HLA in healthy donors. Study summary: Within an early data release were approximately 85 million unique TCRs drawn from HLA-typed donors.

Primers for the PCR totalled 60 Vbeta and 13 Jbeta. Sequencing used immunoSEQ multiplex PCR; TCRdb keeps in-frame clones, though not all of them. Of about 160,000 clones in the sample, 75% to 85% were seen once. Donors consisted of healthy bone marrow donors. Whole-study results and caveats: It was assumed in the presence/absence analyses that sequencing depth was roughly uniform across donors.

The length of the CDR3 is 15 residues. The germline V gene encodes CDR1 SEHNR and CDR2 FQNEAQ (reference sequence). The ends lost 4 bases at V and 0 bases at J; junction bases unmatched: 0. As concerns this clone: What it binds is unknown.

This TCR was recovered from a man aged 25-40 years in good health and CMV-seronegative. The sample taken for sequencing was PBMCs. The chain is built from TRBV7-9 and TRBJ2-7, with TRBD2 identical over 13 bases. The CDR3 sequence: CASSWTSGSSYEQYF. DNA of the CDR3: TGTGCCAGCAGCTGGACTAGCGGGAGCTCCTACGAGCAGTACTTC.